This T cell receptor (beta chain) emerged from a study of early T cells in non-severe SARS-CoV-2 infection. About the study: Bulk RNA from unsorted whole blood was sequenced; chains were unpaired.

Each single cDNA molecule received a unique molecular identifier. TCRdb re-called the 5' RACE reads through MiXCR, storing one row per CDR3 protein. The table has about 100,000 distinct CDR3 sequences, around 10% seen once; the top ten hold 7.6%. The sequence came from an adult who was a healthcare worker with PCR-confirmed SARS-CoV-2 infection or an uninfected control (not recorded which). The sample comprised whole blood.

The chain's CDR3 is CASSESPGEPQHF. The CDR3 DNA is TGCGCCAGCAGTGAGTCCCCGGGGGAGCCCCAGCATTTT. This chain connects TRBV10-1 to TRBJ1-5, with D possibly TRBD1 on 5 matching bases. This CDR3 contains 13 residues. V lost 0 bases, J lost 8 bases, and 8 bases lay in between. Germline V CDR1 and CDR2: WNHNN, SYGVQD (reference sequence).